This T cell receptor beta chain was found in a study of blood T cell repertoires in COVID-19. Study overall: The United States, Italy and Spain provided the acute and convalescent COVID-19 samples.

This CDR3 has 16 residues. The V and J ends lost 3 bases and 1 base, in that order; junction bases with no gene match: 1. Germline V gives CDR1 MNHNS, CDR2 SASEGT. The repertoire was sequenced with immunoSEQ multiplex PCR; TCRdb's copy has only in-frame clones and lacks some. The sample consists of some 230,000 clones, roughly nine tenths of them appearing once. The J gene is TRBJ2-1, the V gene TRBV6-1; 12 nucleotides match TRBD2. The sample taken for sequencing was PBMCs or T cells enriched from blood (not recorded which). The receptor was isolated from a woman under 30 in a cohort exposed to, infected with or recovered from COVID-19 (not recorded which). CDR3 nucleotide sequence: TGTGCCAGCAGTGAGCTAGCGGGAGGGTCCTACAATGAGCAGTTCTTC. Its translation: CASSELAGGSYNEQFF.